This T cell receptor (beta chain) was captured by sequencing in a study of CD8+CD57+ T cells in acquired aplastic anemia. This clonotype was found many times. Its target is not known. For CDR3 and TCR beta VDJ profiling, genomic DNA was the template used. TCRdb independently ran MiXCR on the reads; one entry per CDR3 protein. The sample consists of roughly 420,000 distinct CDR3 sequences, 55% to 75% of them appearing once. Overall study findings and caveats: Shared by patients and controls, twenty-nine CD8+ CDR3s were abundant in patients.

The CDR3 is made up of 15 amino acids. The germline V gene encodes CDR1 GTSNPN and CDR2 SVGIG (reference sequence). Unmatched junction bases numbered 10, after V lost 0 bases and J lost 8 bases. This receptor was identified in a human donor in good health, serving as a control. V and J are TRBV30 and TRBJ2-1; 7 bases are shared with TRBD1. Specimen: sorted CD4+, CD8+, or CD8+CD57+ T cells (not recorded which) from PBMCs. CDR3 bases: TGTGCCTGGAGTGTACGCCGTACTCAGGGGGATGAGCAGTTCTTC. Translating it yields CAWSVRRTQGDEQFF.